This T cell receptor beta chain was identified in a study of human T cells and chemical hapten exposure. Study-wide results and caveats: The number of TCRs over 1 in 1000 frequency stayed unchanged after DPC.

The CDR3 sequence is 17 residues long. J gave up 2 bases and V 3 bases, and 12 bases lay outside the gene matches. CDR1 is SGHDT, CDR2 YYEEEE, per germline. The table lists this clonotype with a count of one. The antigen is not known. A read error is possible here, since a much larger clone lies one base away. TCRdb re-called the RACE reads through MiXCR, storing one row per CDR3 protein. The sample shows about 77,000 distinct CDR3 sequences, 8.6% of them seen only once. The time point denotes: healthy volunteer bleed at 6 weeks. The template was total RNA from unfractionated whole blood. Sample: whole blood. This receptor was obtained from a female donor in good health. Some clones in this sample may be carry-over from other donors' samples. This chain connects TRBV5-6 to TRBJ1-1, with 8 bases fitting TRBD1. CDR3 nucleotides: TGTGCCAGCAGCTGGTGGACAGGGCGTTTGACTAACACTGAAGCTTTCTTT. As protein: CASSWWTGRLTNTEAFF.